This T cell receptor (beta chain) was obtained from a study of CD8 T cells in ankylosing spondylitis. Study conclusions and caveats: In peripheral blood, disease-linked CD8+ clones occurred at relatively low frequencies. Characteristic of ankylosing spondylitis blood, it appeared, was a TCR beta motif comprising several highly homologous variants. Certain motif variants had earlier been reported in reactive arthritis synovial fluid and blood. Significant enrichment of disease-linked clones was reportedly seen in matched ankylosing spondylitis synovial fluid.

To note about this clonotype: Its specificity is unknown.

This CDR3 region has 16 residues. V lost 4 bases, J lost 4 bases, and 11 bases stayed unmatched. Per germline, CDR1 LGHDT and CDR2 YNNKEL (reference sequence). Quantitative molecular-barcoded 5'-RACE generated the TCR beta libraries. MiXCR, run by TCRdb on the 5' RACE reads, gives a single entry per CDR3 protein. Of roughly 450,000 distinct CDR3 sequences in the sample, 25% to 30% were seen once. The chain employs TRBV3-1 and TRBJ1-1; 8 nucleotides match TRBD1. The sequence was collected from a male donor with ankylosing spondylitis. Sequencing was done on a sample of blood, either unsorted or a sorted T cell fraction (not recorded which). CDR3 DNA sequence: TGTGCCAGCAGCCCTGGACAGGGTAGGCGAGGCACTGAAGCTTTCTTT. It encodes CASSPGQGRRGTEAFF.